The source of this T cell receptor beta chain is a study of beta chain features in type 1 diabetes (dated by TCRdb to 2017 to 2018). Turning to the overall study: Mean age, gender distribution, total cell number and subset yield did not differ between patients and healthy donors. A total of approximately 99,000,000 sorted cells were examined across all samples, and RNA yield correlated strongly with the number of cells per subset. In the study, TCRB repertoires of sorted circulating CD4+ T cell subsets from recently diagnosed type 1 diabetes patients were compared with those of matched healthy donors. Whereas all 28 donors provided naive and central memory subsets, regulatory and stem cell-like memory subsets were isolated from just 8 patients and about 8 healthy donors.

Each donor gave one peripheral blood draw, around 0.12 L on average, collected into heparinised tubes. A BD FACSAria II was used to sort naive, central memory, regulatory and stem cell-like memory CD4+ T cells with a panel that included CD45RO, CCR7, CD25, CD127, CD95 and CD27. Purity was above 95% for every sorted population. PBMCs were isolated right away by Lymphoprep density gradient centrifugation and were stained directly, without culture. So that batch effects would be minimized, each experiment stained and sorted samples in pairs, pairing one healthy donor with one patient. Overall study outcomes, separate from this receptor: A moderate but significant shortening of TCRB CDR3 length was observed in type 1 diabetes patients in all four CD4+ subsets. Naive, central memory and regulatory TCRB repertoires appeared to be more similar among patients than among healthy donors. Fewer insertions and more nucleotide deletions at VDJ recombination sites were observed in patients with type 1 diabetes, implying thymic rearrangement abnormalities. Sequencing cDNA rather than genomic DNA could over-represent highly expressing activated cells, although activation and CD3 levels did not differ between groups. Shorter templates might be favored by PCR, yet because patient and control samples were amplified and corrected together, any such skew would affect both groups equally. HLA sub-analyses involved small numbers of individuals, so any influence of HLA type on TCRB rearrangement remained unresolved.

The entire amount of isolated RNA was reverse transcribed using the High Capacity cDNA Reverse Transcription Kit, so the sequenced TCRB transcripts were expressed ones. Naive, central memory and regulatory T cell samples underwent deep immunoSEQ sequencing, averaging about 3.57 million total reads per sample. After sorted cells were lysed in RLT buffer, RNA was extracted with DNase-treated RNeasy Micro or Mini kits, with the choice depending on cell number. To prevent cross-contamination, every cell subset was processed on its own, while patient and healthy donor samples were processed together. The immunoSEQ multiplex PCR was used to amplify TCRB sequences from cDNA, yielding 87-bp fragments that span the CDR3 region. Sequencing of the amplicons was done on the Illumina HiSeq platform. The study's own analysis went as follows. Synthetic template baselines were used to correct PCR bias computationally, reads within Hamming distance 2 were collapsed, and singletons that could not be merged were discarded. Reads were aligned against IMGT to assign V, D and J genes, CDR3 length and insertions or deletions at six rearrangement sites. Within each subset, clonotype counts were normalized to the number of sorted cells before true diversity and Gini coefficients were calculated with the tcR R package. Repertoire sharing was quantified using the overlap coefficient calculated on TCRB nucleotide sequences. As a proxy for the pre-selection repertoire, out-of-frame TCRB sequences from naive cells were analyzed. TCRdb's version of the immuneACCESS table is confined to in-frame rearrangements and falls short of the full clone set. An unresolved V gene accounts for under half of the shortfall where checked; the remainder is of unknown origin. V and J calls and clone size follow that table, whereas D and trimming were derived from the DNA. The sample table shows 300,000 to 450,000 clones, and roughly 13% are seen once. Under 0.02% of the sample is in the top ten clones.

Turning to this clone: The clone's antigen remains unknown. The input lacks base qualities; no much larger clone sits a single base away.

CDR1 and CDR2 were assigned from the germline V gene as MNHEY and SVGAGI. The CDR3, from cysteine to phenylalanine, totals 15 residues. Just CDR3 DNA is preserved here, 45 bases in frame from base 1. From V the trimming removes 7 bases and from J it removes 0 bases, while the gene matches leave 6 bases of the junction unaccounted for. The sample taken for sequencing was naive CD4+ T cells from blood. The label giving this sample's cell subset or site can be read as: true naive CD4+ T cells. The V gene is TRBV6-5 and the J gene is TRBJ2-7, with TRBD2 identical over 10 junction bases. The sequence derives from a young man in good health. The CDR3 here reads CASIKRTSGSYEQYF. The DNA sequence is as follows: TGTGCCAGCATCAAAAGGACTAGCGGCTCCTACGAGCAGTACTTC.